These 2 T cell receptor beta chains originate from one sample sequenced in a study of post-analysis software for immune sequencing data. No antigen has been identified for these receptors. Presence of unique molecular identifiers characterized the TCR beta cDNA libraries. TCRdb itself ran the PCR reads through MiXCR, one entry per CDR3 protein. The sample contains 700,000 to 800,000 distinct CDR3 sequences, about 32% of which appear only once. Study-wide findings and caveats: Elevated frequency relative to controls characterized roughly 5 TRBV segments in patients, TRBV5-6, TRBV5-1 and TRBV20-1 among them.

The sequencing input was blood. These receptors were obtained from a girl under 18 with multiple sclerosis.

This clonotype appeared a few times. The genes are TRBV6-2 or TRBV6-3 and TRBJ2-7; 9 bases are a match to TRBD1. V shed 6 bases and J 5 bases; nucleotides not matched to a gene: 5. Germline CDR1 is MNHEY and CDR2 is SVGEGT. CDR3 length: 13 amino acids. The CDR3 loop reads CASRTTGGHEQYF. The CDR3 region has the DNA TGTGCCAGCAGGACGACAGGGGGACACGAGCAGTACTTC.

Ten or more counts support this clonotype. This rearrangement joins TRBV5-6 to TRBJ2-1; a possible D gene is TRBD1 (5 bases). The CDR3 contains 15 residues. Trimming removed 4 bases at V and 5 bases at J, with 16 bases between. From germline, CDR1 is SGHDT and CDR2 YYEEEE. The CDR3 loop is CASSDSWRRHNEQFF. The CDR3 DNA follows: TGTGCCAGCAGCGACAGTTGGCGGAGACACAATGAGCAGTTCTTC.